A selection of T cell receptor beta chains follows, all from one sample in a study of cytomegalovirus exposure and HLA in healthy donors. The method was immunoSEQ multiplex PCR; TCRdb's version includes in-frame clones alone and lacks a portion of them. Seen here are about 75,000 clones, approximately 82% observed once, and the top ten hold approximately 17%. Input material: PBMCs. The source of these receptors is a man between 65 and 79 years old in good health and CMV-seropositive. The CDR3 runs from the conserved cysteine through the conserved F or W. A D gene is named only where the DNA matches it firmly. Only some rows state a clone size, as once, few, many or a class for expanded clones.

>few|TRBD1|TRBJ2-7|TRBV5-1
CASSRGQSYEQYF
TGCGCCAGCAGCCGGGGACAGAGCTACGAGCAGTACTTC
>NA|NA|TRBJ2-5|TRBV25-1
CASSEYGRGETQYF
TGTGCCAGCAGTGAATACGGTAGGGGAGAGACCCAGTACTTC
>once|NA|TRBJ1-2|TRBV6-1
CVSSPVPNYGYTF
TGTGTCAGCAGCCCCGTCCCGAACTATGGCTACACCTTC
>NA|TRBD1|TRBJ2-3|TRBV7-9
CASSFPTGGFTDTQYF
TGTGCCAGCAGCTTCCCGACAGGGGGCTTCACAGATACGCAGTATTTT
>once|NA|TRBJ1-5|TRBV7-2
CASSQYQAYSNQPQHF
TGTGCCAGCAGCCAATATCAGGCGTATAGCAATCAGCCCCAGCATTTT
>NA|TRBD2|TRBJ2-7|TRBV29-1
CSAWGEGGSQQYF
TGCAGCGCCTGGGGGGAGGGAGGGTCGCAGCAGTACTTC
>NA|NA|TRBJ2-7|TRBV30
CAWIIEGSDQYF
TGTGCCTGGATTATTGAGGGTTCGGACCAGTACTTC
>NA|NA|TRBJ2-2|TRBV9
CASSVAVTNTGELFF
TGTGCCAGCAGCGTAGCCGTTACGAACACCGGGGAGCTGTTTTTT
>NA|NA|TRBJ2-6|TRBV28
CASSSGDSGANVLTF
TGTGCCAGCAGTTCAGGGGACTCTGGGGCCAACGTCCTGACTTTC
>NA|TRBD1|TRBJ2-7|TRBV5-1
CASSYQGANEQYF
TGCGCCAGCAGCTATCAGGGGGCAAACGAGCAGTACTTC
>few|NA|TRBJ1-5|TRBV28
CASSSGSVQPQHF
TGTGCCAGCAGTTCCGGGAGCGTCCAGCCCCAGCATTTT
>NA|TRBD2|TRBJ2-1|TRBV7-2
CASSLTGGVYNEQFF
TGTGCCAGCAGCTTGACGGGAGGGGTCTACAATGAGCAGTTCTTC
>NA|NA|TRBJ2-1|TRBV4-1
CASSQGLDSYNEQFF
TGCGCCAGCAGCCAAGGACTAGACAGCTACAATGAGCAGTTCTTC
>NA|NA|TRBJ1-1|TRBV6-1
CASSEWNREQDEAFF
TGTGCCAGCAGTGAGTGGAACAGAGAACAAGATGAAGCTTTCTTT
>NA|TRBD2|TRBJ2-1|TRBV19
CASSTPWGLAGNEQFF
TGTGCCAGTAGTACCCCTTGGGGACTAGCGGGCAATGAGCAGTTCTTC
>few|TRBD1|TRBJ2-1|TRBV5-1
CASSLDRDTYNEQFF
TGCGCCAGCAGCTTAGACAGGGACACCTACAATGAGCAGTTCTTC
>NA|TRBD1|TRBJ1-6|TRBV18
CASSPQTGGSYNSPLHF
TGTGCCAGCTCACCGCAGACAGGGGGCTCCTATAATTCACCCCTCCACTTT
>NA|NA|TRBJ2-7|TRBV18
CASSPSTRGHYEQYF
TGTGCCAGCTCACCGAGCACGCGTGGGCACTACGAGCAGTACTTC
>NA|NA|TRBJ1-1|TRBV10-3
CATHGRATEAFF
TGTGCCACACACGGCAGGGCCACTGAAGCTTTCTTT
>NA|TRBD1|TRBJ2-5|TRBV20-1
CSADREETQYF
TGCAGTGCAGACAGGGAAGAGACCCAGTACTTC
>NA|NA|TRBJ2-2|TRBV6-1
CASGDRYTGELFF
TGTGCCAGCGGCGACAGATACACCGGGGAGCTGTTTTTT
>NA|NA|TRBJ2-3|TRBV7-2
CASSLGLLSVGDTQYF
TGTGCCAGCAGCTTAGGGCTTTTGAGCGTCGGGGATACGCAGTATTTT
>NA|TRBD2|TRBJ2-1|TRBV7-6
CASSLVPPGAGVYNEQFF
TGTGCCAGCAGCTTAGTACCCCCAGGAGCGGGGGTGTACAATGAGCAGTTCTTC
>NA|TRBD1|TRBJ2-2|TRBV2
CASSERTGPAGELFF
TGTGCCAGCAGCGAACGGACAGGTCCGGCCGGGGAGCTGTTTTTT
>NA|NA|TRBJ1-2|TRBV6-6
CASSRGGYGYTF
TGTGCCAGCAGTCGGGGGGGCTATGGCTACACCTTC